These T cell receptor beta chains were read from a single sample in a study of T cell repertoires in ileal Crohn's disease. The method was immunoSEQ multiplex PCR; TCRdb's version includes in-frame clones alone and lacks a portion of them. The table lists about 7,200 clones, about 73% of them singletons, with roughly 28% in the top ten. The specimen sequenced was ileal tissue. The receptor set was obtained from an adult with Crohn's disease. The CDR3 runs from the conserved cysteine through the conserved F or W. A D gene is named only where the DNA matches it firmly. Where a row states a size, it is once, few, many or the class of an expanded clone; other rows omit it.

D: TRBD1; V: TRBV5-1; length: 17; J: TRBJ2-3; size: -; CDR3: CASSLGNGQGVADTQYF; DNA: TGCGCCAGCAGCTTGGGAAACGGACAGGGGGTCGCAGATACGCAGTATTTT
D: -; V: TRBV21-1; length: 17; J: TRBJ2-1; size: -; CDR3: CASSRRDGRRGANEQFF; DNA: TGTGCCAGCAGCAGGCGGGACGGTCGAAGGGGGGCCAATGAGCAGTTCTTC
D: -; V: TRBV5-6; length: 12; J: TRBJ2-4; size: -; CDR3: CASSFGPNIQYF; DNA: TGTGCCAGCAGCTTCGGCCCAAACATTCAGTACTTC
D: TRBD2; V: TRBV28; length: 15; J: TRBJ2-2; size: -; CDR3: CASRSSGRALGELFF; DNA: TGTGCCAGCCGCTCTAGCGGGAGGGCCCTCGGGGAGCTGTTTTTT
D: -; V: TRBV5-5; length: 15; J: TRBJ2-7; size: -; CDR3: CASSFGSMGVYEQYF; DNA: TGTGCCAGCAGCTTTGGCAGCATGGGGGTCTACGAGCAGTACTTC
D: -; V: TRBV28; length: 14; J: TRBJ1-5; size: -; CDR3: CASSLDSQGQPQHF; DNA: TGTGCCAGCAGTTTGGACAGTCAGGGTCAGCCCCAGCATTTT
D: TRBD2; V: TRBV4-2; length: 17; J: TRBJ2-3; size: -; CDR3: CASSQEGPSGEVDTQYF; DNA: TGTGCCAGCAGCCAAGAAGGGCCTAGCGGGGAGGTGGATACGCAGTATTTT
D: -; V: TRBV20-1; length: 11; J: TRBJ2-1; size: -; CDR3: CSARFGYEQFF; DNA: TGCAGTGCTAGATTCGGGTACGAGCAGTTCTTC
D: TRBD1; V: TRBV11-2; length: 16; J: TRBJ1-4; size: -; CDR3: CASSFRPTGGNEKLFF; DNA: TGTGCCAGCAGCTTTCGACCGACAGGGGGAAATGAAAAACTGTTTTTT
D: -; V: TRBV5-1; length: 15; J: TRBJ2-3; size: -; CDR3: CASSLEVAQRDTQYF; DNA: TGCGCCAGCAGCTTGGAGGTGGCCCAAAGAGATACGCAGTATTTT
D: -; V: TRBV5-1; length: 13; J: TRBJ1-1; size: few; CDR3: CASSSGLNTEAFF; DNA: TGCGCCAGCAGCTCTGGTCTGAACACTGAAGCTTTCTTT
D: -; V: TRBV9; length: 14; J: TRBJ1-1; size: -; CDR3: CASSPSGGGTEAFF; DNA: TGTGCCAGCAGCCCTAGTGGGGGCGGGACTGAAGCTTTCTTT
D: -; V: TRBV15; length: 15; J: TRBJ2-2; size: -; CDR3: CATSRSSSLGGELFF; DNA: TGTGCCACCAGCAGAAGCTCTAGCCTAGGCGGGGAGCTGTTTTTT
D: -; V: TRBV6-1; length: 12; J: TRBJ1-3; size: -; CDR3: CASRGVGNTIYF; DNA: TGTGCCAGCAGAGGTGTGGGAAACACCATATATTTT
D: -; V: TRBV19; length: 13; J: TRBJ2-7; size: -; CDR3: CASSIEGSYEQYF; DNA: TGTGCCAGTAGTATCGAAGGCAGCTACGAGCAGTACTTC
D: -; V: TRBV19; length: 12; J: TRBJ1-1; size: -; CDR3: CASSHGQREAFF; DNA: TGTGCCAGTAGTCATGGACAGCGTGAAGCTTTCTTT
D: -; V: TRBV11-2; length: 14; J: TRBJ1-3; size: few; CDR3: CASSSQGAGNTIYF; DNA: TGTGCCAGCAGCTCACAGGGAGCCGGAAACACCATATATTTT
D: -; V: TRBV4-2; length: 15; J: TRBJ2-5; size: few; CDR3: CASSQDRDGQETQYF; DNA: TGTGCCAGCAGCCAAGATCGAGACGGCCAAGAGACCCAGTACTTC
D: TRBD2; V: TRBV7-9; length: 16; J: TRBJ2-3; size: -; CDR3: CASSLDLAGSTDTQYF; DNA: TGTGCCAGCAGCTTAGACCTAGCGGGGAGCACAGATACGCAGTATTTT
D: -; V: TRBV6-6; length: 14; J: TRBJ1-1; size: -; CDR3: CASRLDDKGREAFF; DNA: TGTGCCAGCAGACTCGACGATAAGGGACGTGAAGCTTTCTTT